Presented here are 31 T cell receptor beta chains from one specimen sequenced in a study of cytomegalovirus exposure and HLA in healthy donors. The primer mix had 60 Vbeta and 13 Jbeta primers. Assay used: immunoSEQ multiplex PCR; TCRdb lists only in-frame clones, some missing. The data contain about 90,000 clones, 70% to 85% of them singletons. Material for sequencing was PBMCs. These TCRs come from a young man in good health and CMV-seronegative.

This chain uses TRBV19 with TRBJ1-2, with 7 bases matching TRBD1. The V segment lost 7 bases and the J segment 4 bases; nucleotides outside the gene matches: 12. The germline CDR1 and CDR2 sequences are LNHDA and SQIVND (reference sequence). This CDR3 region has 15 residues. The chain's CDR3 is CASKDTGQAGYGYTF. The CDR3 DNA reads as TGTGCCAGTAAGGACACTGGACAGGCGGGCTATGGCTACACCTTC.

The J gene is TRBJ1-2, the V gene TRBV11-1; a weak D match, TRBD1 (5 bases). Trimming took 4 bases from V and 3 from J, leaving 15 bases between them. Germline assignment: CDR1 SGHAT and CDR2 FQDESV (reference sequence). CDR3 length: 15 amino acids. The CDR3 loop is CASSSRGTGDYGYTF. The DNA of the CDR3 is TGTGCCAGCAGCTCTCGAGGGACGGGGGACTATGGCTACACCTTC. Full variable domain (remainder filled in from reference TRBV11-1 and TRBJ1-2): EAEVAQSPRYKITEKSQAVAFWCDPISGHATLYWYRQILGQGPELLVQFQDESVVDDSQLPKDRFSAERLKGVDSTLKIQPAELGDSAMYLCASSSRGTGDYGYTFGSGTRLTVV.

The chain employs TRBV5-1 and TRBJ2-2; 14 positions match TRBD2. Germline V gene sequence: CDR1 SGHRS, CDR2 YFSETQ. Unmatched junction bases numbered 5, after V lost 4 bases and J lost 3 bases. The CDR3 loop spans 17 amino acids. In nucleotides, the CDR3 is TGCGCCAGCAGCCCTGGACTAGCGGGGGGTTACACCGGGGAGCTGTTTTTT. This sequence encodes CASSPGLAGGYTGELFF.

V and J are TRBV5-1 and TRBJ2-7; D gene unclear. The CDR3 covers 12 residues. The V end was cut by 1 base, the J end by 5 bases, with 7 bases between. Germline V lookup: CDR1 SGHRS, CDR2 YFSETQ. This chain's CDR3 is CASSLRQDEQYF. CDR3 sequence (DNA): TGCGCCAGCAGCTTGCGGCAGGACGAGCAGTACTTC.

The table lists this clone with a count of one. The J gene is TRBJ1-1, the V gene TRBV28; D uncertain. The CDR3 totals 11 residues. Per the germline V gene, CDR1 is MDHEN and CDR2 is SYDVKM. With 7 bases removed from V and 0 bases from J, the gap between germline ends came to 3 bases. CDR3 in amino acids: CASTMNTEAFF. The CDR3 nucleotides are TGTGCCAGCACCATGAACACTGAAGCTTTCTTT.

The CDR3 coding sequence is TGCAGCGTCAGAAAGGGGCAGGATCACTATGGCTACACCTTC. Its protein product is CSVRKGQDHYGYTF. The V call is TRBV29-1, the J call TRBJ1-2; D perhaps matches TRBD1 (5 bases). Germline CDR1 and CDR2: SQVTM and ANQGSEA. The V and J ends lost 6 bases and 3 bases respectively, with 17 bases between them. The CDR3 sequence is 14 residues long.

V is TRBV9 and J is TRBJ1-1; 7 positions agree with TRBD1. CDR1 and CDR2 from the germline V gene are SGDLS and YYNGEE. Germline trimming cut 4 bases from V and 4 bases from J; bases unmatched to any gene: 4. The CDR3 extends over 13 amino acids. CDR3 DNA sequence: TGTGCCAGCAGCCAGGGGGTAAGCACTGAAGCTTTCTTT. Protein: CASSQGVSTEAFF.

The chain employs TRBV12-5 and TRBJ1-2; D possibly corresponds to TRBD1 (5 bases). Germline CDR1 reads LGHNT; CDR2 reads FRNRAP. This CDR3 is built from 13 residues. Trimming cost V 0 bases and J 7 bases, with 9 bases left between them. The CDR3 DNA follows: TGTGCTAGTGGTTTGGTACTAAGGGGTGGCTACACCTTC. Protein: CASGLVLRGGYTF.

The chain joins TRBV27 to TRBJ1-2, with a tentative D call TRBD1 (6 bases). Germline V lookup: CDR1 MNHEY, CDR2 SMNVEV (reference sequence). This CDR3 is 15 amino acids long. V lost 5 bases and J lost 4, with 17 bases in between. The chain's CDR3 is CASSLDRTKVYGYTF. CDR3 bases: TGTGCCAGCAGTCTTGACAGGACCAAGGTCTATGGCTACACCTTC.

The J gene is TRBJ1-2, the V gene TRBV27; D is possibly TRBD1 (5 bases). CDR1 MNHEY and CDR2 SMNVEV come from the germline V gene (reference sequence). The CDR3 runs to 14 residues. V gave up 4 bases and J gave up 8 bases, with 17 bases separating them. The CDR3 here is CASSSSTDTGGYTF. CDR3 DNA sequence: TGTGCCAGCAGTTCGTCGACGGATACAGGAGGCTACACCTTC.

This chain links TRBV5-6 with TRBJ1-4, with D possibly matching TRBD1 (6 bases). Germline V gene lookup returns CDR1 SGHDT and CDR2 YYEEEE. With 0 bases removed from V and 2 bases from J, the gap between germline ends came to 11 bases. This CDR3 has 16 residues. The CDR3 nucleotides are TGTGCCAGCAGCTTGGCGGCCGGACAGACTAATGAAAAACTGTTTTTT. Its protein product is CASSLAAGQTNEKLFF. The full variable domain, rest sourced from reference TRBV5-6 and TRBJ1-4, is DAGVTQSPTHLIKTRGQQVTLRCSPKSGHDTVSWYQQALGQGPQFIFQYYEEEERQRGNFPDRFSGHQFPNYSSELNVNALLLGDSALYLCASSLAAGQTNEKLFFGSGTQLSVL.

The rearrangement links TRBV28 to TRBJ1-5, with a possible D match to TRBD1 (6 bases). Germline CDR1 reads MDHEN; CDR2 reads SYDVKM. Trimming pared 6 bases from V and 3 bases from J, leaving 21 bases between. The CDR3 totals 17 residues. The CDR3 DNA follows: TGTGCCAGCAGGGAAGGGGGTTCGCAGGGTTTCAATCAGCCCCAGCATTTT. Translated: CASREGGSQGFNQPQHF.

The rearrangement uses TRBV6-6 and TRBJ1-5; D gene unclear. The V gene lost 1 base and the J gene lost 6 bases, with 7 bases spanning the gap. This CDR3 is built from 13 residues. From germline, CDR1 is MNHNY and CDR2 SVGAGI (reference sequence). In DNA, the CDR3 is TGTGCCAGCAGTTACTTGACGGGTCAGCCCCAGCATTTT. Translation: CASSYLTGQPQHF.

The V call is TRBV5-5, the J call TRBJ1-3; tentatively, D is TRBD1 (6 bases). The CDR3 totals 17 residues. Germline V gene lookup returns CDR1 SGHKS and CDR2 YYEKEE (reference sequence). V was trimmed by 4 bases and J by 0 bases, leaving 17 bases between them. The chain's CDR3 is CASSLMDSRVSGNTIYF. DNA of the CDR3: TGTGCCAGCAGCCTTATGGACAGCCGAGTCTCTGGAAACACCATATATTTT.

The CDR3 sequence: CASSPLYDFSTGELFF. The CDR3 DNA reads as TGTGCCAGCAGTCCCCTCTATGACTTCTCCACCGGGGAGCTGTTTTTT. The J gene is TRBJ2-2, the V gene TRBV28, with D hard to call. There are 16 residues in the CDR3. Germline CDR1 is MDHEN and CDR2 is SYDVKM. Trimming shortened V by 5 bases and J by 4 bases, and 17 bases separated the two germline ends.

This clone appeared a single time. The chain is built from TRBV7-3 and TRBJ2-6; D is unclear. The germline V gene has CDR1 SGHTA and CDR2 FQGTGA. Trimming stripped 3 bases from V and 0 bases from J, with 12 bases between. CDR3 length: 17 amino acids. CDR3 residues: CASSFWLPGSGANVLTF. The CDR3 DNA sequence: TGTGCCAGCAGCTTTTGGTTACCGGGCTCTGGGGCCAACGTCCTGACTTTC.

The V call is TRBV19, the J call TRBJ1-1, with 12 bases fitting TRBD1. Germline V gives CDR1 LNHDA, CDR2 SQIVND (reference sequence). The CDR3 has 20 residues. Trimming took 6 bases from V and 0 from J; bases not matched to a gene: 17. The DNA for the CDR3 is TGTGCCAGTAGCAAGGACGGGACAGGGGGCCGACAACTATTGAACACTGAAGCTTTCTTT. Protein product: CASSKDGTGGRQLLNTEAFF.

CDR3 in amino acids: CARSLLPRVRVGNQPQHF. DNA for the CDR3: TGTGCCAGAAGCTTGCTACCGCGGGTTAGGGTCGGCAATCAGCCCCAGCATTTT. V gene TRBV5-3 combines with J gene TRBJ1-5; D not certain. TRBV5-3 is known as an ORF, though its function is uncertain. Deletions cut 1 base from V and 2 bases from J, with 19 bases between. The CDR3 has 18 amino acids.

The chain joins TRBV5-1 to TRBJ2-7; 9 bases agree with TRBD1. CDR1 is SGHRS, CDR2 YFSETQ, per germline. Losses at the gene ends were 4 bases for V and 1 base for J; bases not matched to a gene: 9. The CDR3 runs 16 residues. The CDR3 loop reads CASSPSPGQGSYEQYF. CDR3 nucleotide sequence: TGCGCCAGCAGCCCGAGCCCGGGACAGGGTTCCTACGAGCAGTACTTC.

The J gene is TRBJ2-5, the V gene TRBV30; 7 nucleotides agree with TRBD1. V shed 5 bases and J 2 bases; nucleotides not matched to a gene: 11. The CDR3 contains 15 residues. The V gene's germline CDR1 is GTSNPN and CDR2 SVGIG (reference sequence). CDR3 sequence reads: CAWDAGGQRQETQYF. CDR3 nucleotide sequence: TGTGCCTGGGACGCTGGGGGACAGCGACAAGAGACCCAGTACTTC. Complete variable domain (other parts from reference TRBV30 and TRBJ2-5): SQTIHQWPATLVQPVGSPLSLECTVEGTSNPNLYWYRQAAGRGLQLLFYSVGIGQISSEVPQNLSASRPQDRQFILSSKKLLLSDSGFYLCAWDAGGQRQETQYFGPGTRLLVL.

The chain has TRBV5-5 and TRBJ1-4; TRBD1 matches at 10 bases. CDR1 and CDR2 (germline): SGHKS, YYEKEE (reference sequence). The CDR3 length is 17 residues. V trimming: 0 bases; J trimming: 5 bases; junction bases outside the gene matches: 7. The CDR3 region has the DNA TGTGCCAGCAGCTTGGCAGTTAGGGGACAGGGGAATGAAAAACTGTTTTTT. Protein: CASSLAVRGQGNEKLFF.

The CDR3 region has the DNA TGCAGCGTTGCGGAGGGCCCGCAAGGCTACACCTTC. This gives the protein CSVAEGPQGYTF. The chain is built from TRBV29-1 and TRBJ1-2; D unresolved. This CDR3 has 12 residues. Trimming shortened V by 4 bases and J by 8 bases, and 14 bases separated the two germline ends. From germline, CDR1 is SQVTM and CDR2 ANQGSEA.

This clone was detected only a few times. The identical CDR3 is also encoded by other nucleotide sequences in the sample. The chain uses TRBV6-4 and TRBJ1-5; D is undetermined. Germline lookup yields CDR1 MRHNA and CDR2 SNTAGT. The CDR3 spans 13 residues. Trimming stripped 6 bases from V and 0 bases from J, with 6 bases between. In nucleotides, the CDR3 is TGTGCCAGCAGCACAGATAGCAATCAGCCCCAGCATTTT. Its translation: CASSTDSNQPQHF.

This chain links TRBV19 with TRBJ1-3; 8 bases map to TRBD1. Per germline, CDR1 LNHDA and CDR2 SQIVND (reference sequence). The length of the CDR3 is 17 residues. Trimming removed 5 bases from V and 0 bases from J; junction bases left unmatched: 9. CDR3 bases: TGTGCCAGTAGTCCTTCGACAGGGGCTAGCTCTGGAAACACCATATATTTT. It codes for CASSPSTGASSGNTIYF.

This clone has just a few counts. The chain is built from TRBV18 and TRBJ2-1, with 9 bases lining up with TRBD1. CDR3 size: 15 residues. Germline V gives CDR1 KGHSH, CDR2 LQKENI. J gave up 7 bases and V 4 bases, and 8 bases lay outside the gene matches. The CDR3 sequence is CASSREPGQGNEQFF. CDR3 nucleotides: TGTGCCAGCTCACGAGAGCCGGGACAGGGAAATGAGCAGTTCTTC.

The rearrangement links TRBV27 to TRBJ2-2; 7 positions agree with TRBD1. Germline lookup yields CDR1 MNHEY and CDR2 SMNVEV (reference sequence). With V trimmed by 7 bases and J by 3 bases, 14 bases remained unmatched. There are 17 residues in the CDR3. DNA for the CDR3: TGTGCCAGCAAGTGGCTGAAAGGACAGGTCTACACCGGGGAGCTGTTTTTT. The encoded protein is CASKWLKGQVYTGELFF.

This clone was recorded a few times. This sequence joins TRBV2 and TRBJ1-5; 11 positions agree with TRBD1. The CDR3 runs 17 residues. J was trimmed by 3 bases and V by 6 bases; bases with no gene match: 10. Germline assignment: CDR1 SNHLY and CDR2 FYNNEI. CDR3 bases: TGTGCCAGCAGACCCAGGACAGGGGGCGGGTACAATCAGCCCCAGCATTTT. Translation: CASRPRTGGGYNQPQHF.

The V and J genes are TRBV15 and TRBJ2-7, with 9 bases aligning to TRBD2. V was clipped by 7 bases and J by 4 bases; unmatched bases: 5. Germline V gene data show CDR1 as LNHNV and CDR2 as YYDKDF (reference sequence). This CDR3 region has 13 residues. The CDR3 DNA sequence: TGTGCCACCACTAGCGGGAAAGAGTACGAGCAGTACTTC. Protein sequence: CATTSGKEYEQYF.

This clone showed up just a few times. The gene calls are TRBV10-2 and TRBJ1-1; 8 bases fit TRBD1. The J segment lost 0 bases and the V segment lost 5 bases, leaving 8 bases of the junction unmatched. The germline gives CDR1 WSHSY, CDR2 SAAADI. The CDR3 runs 16 residues. In DNA form, the CDR3 reads TGCGCCAGCAGTACTACAGGGGGGGGCATGAACACTGAAGCTTTCTTT. Protein product: CASSTTGGGMNTEAFF.

The chain combines TRBV9 with TRBJ1-2, with D possibly being TRBD1 (6 bases). The CDR3 consists of 14 residues. The germline gives CDR1 SGDLS, CDR2 YYNGEE. V gave up 0 bases and J gave up 8 bases, with 14 bases separating them. CDR3 residues: CASSVVGTPRGYTF. Written as DNA, the CDR3 is TGTGCCAGCAGCGTAGTTGGGACACCCAGAGGCTACACCTTC. Full variable domain (missing parts from reference TRBV9 and TRBJ1-2): DSGVTQTPKHLITATGQRVTLRCSPRSGDLSVYWYQQSLDQGLQFLIQYYNGEERAKGNILERFSAQQFPDLHSELNLSSLELGDSALYFCASSVVGTPRGYTFGSGTRLTVV.

The chain links TRBV28 to TRBJ1-4; D is unclear. The CDR3 spans 11 residues. Germline V CDR1 and CDR2: MDHEN, SYDVKM. V gave up 8 bases and J gave up 4 bases, with 5 bases separating them. In DNA form, the CDR3 reads TGTGCCAGCGTCTTTAATGAAAAACTGTTTTTT. Protein product: CASVFNEKLFF. Full variable domain (rest looked up from reference TRBV28 and TRBJ1-4): DVKVTQSSRYLVKRTGEKVFLECVQDMDHENMFWYRQDPGLGLRLIYFSYDVKMKEKGDIPEGYSVSREKKERFSLILESASTNQTSMYLCASVFNEKLFFGSGTQLSVL.